The T cell receptor beta chain described here comes from a study of cytomegalovirus exposure and HLA in healthy donors. Per germline, CDR1 GTSNPN and CDR2 SVGIG (reference sequence). CDR3 length equals 15 residues. Losses at the gene ends were 3 bases for V and 2 bases for J; bases not matched to a gene: 6. PCR involved 60 Vbeta and 13 Jbeta primers. Data came from immunoSEQ multiplex PCR; TCRdb stores just in-frame clones and leaves some out. Here the sample spans 98,000 or so clones, over 75% being singletons. Source material: PBMCs. The chain uses TRBV30 and TRBJ2-5; 10 positions match TRBD2. The receptor's source is a man in his sixties in good health and CMV-seropositive. The CDR3 DNA sequence: TGTGCCTGGAGCTTAGCGGGGGGTCCTCAAGAGACCCAGTACTTC. Translating it yields CAWSLAGGPQETQYF.